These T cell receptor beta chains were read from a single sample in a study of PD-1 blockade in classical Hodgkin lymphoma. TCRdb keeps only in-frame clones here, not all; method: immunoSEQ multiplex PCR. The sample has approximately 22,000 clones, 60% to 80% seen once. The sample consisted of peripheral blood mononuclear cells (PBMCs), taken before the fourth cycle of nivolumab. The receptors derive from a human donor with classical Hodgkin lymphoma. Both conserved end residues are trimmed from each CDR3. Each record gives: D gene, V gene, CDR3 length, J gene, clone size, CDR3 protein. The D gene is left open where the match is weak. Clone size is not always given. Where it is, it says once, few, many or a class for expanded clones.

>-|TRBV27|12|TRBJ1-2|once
ASSQARWGGHYT
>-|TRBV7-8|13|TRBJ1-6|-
ASSLDWQGNSPLH
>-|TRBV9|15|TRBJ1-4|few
ASSSGADSGGNEKLF
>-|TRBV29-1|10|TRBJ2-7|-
SVEDRFYEQY
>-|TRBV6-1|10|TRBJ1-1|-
ASSRPGPEAF
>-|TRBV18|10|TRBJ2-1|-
ASSPSVGEQF
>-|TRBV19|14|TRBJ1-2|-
ASRPPGPSMLGGYT
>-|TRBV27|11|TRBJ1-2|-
ASSLSGSYGYT
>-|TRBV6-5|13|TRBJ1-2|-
ASSYIARRGYGYT
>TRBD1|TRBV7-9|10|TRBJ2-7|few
ASSFTGGEQY
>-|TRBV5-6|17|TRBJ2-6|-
ASTFSGVLLASGANVLT
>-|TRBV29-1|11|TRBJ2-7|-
SVEVKSSYEQY
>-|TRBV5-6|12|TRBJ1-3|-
ASSSQNSGNTIY
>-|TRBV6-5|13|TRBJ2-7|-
ASSYSAYLPYEQY
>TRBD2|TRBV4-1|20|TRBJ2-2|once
ASSQPSLAGGLTRTKTGELF
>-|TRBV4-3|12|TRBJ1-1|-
ASSQDRSITEAF
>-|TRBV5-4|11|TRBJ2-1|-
ASSLVESGKQF
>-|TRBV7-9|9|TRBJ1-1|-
ASSHRTEAF
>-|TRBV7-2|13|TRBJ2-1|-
ASSLARLSYNEQF
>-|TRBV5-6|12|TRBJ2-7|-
ASSLGGDFYEQY
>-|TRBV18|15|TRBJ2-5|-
ASSQIWSRGVVETQY
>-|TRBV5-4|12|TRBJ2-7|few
ASSLGVSLHEQY
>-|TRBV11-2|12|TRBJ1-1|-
ASSFRNVNTEAF
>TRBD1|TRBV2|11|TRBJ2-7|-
ASTGTVRYEQY
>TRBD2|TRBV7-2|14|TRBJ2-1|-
ASSAYSGGAWNEQF
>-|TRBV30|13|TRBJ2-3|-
AWGGAGMAADTQY
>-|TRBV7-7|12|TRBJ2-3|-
ASSLGQGTDTQY
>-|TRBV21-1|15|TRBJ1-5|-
ASSKEVVSWSNQPQH
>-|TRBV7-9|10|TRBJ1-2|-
ASSLAYYGYT